The 18 T cell receptor beta chains presented below share a single source sample, sequenced in a study of beta chain features in type 1 diabetes. Reverse transcription of all isolated RNA meant that expressed TCRB transcripts were sequenced. TCRdb's copy holds only in-frame clones and misses some; the assay was immunoSEQ multiplex PCR. The repertoire holds roughly 350,000 clones, with 8% to 13% as singletons. Sequenced input: naive CD4+ T cells from blood. These receptors originate from a woman aged 25 to 45 in good health.

This clone was picked up a small number of times. The chain couples TRBV19 to TRBJ1-5, with no clear D. The CDR3 runs to 14 residues. Germline V gene lookup returns CDR1 LNHDA and CDR2 SQIVND (reference sequence). V was trimmed by 3 bases and J by 0 bases, leaving 6 bases between them. In DNA form, the CDR3 reads TGTGCCAGTAGTATCCCGTATAGCAATCAGCCCCAGCATTTT. Translated: CASSIPYSNQPQHF.

This clone turned up a few times. J is TRBJ2-7 and V is TRBV18; TRBD2 agrees at 11 bases. V lost 3 bases, J lost 1 base, and 8 bases stayed unmatched. This CDR3 is 17 amino acids long. Germline CDR1 is KGHSH and CDR2 is LQKENI. The CDR3 DNA is TGTGCCAGCTCACCCAGGACTAGCGGGTCCTATTCCTACGAGCAGTACTTC. Translated: CASSPRTSGSYSYEQYF.

This clone was found a few times. V usage is TRBV7-2 and J usage is TRBJ1-3; D is undetermined. The CDR3 has 16 residues. Germline values: CDR1 SGHTA, CDR2 FQGNSA. The V end lost 5 bases, the J end lost 0 bases, and 14 bases lay between the germline ends. The CDR3 loop is CASSLGPGRSGNTIYF. DNA of the CDR3: TGTGCCAGCAGCCTAGGCCCAGGCCGCTCTGGAAACACCATATATTTT.

The chain uses TRBV4-1 and TRBJ2-7; D might be TRBD1 (5 bases). Germline V gene sequence: CDR1 MGHRA, CDR2 YSYEKL. The germline V and J ends were trimmed by 3 bases and 3 bases, with 12 bases remaining between them. CDR3 length equals 14 residues. DNA for the CDR3: TGCGCCAGCAGCCAGACGATTGACAGCTACGAGCAGTACTTC. Translating gives CASSQTIDSYEQYF.

This chain uses TRBV2 with TRBJ2-1, with TRBD1 identical over 12 bases. Trimming removed 9 bases from V and 15 bases from J; junction bases left unmatched: 9. The CDR3 extends over 12 amino acids. Germline assignment: CDR1 SNHLY and CDR2 FYNNEI. Here the CDR3 reads CASPGQGALGFF. The DNA for the CDR3 is TGTGCCAGTCCGGGACAGGGGGCCCTGGGGTTCTTC. Drawing the rest from reference TRBV2 and TRBJ2-1, the complete variable domain is EPEVTQTPSHQVTQMGQEVILRCVPISNHLYFYWYRQILGQKVEFLVSFYNNEISEKSEIFDDQFSVERPDGSNFTLKIRSTKLEDSAMYFCASPGQGALGFFGPGTRLTVL.

This sequence joins TRBV29-1 and TRBJ2-5; TRBD2 aligns across 10 bases. The V and J ends lost 6 bases and 1 base, in that order; junction bases with no gene match: 8. The CDR3 totals 15 residues. CDR1 is SQVTM and CDR2 is ANQGSEA in the germline V gene. DNA of the CDR3: TGCAGCGTCGCCCGGACTAGCGGCCTCCAAGAGACCCAGTACTTC. Translation gives CSVARTSGLQETQYF.

This clone occurred a few times. This sequence joins TRBV9 and TRBJ1-1; D not resolved. There are 13 residues in the CDR3. Germline V gene lookup returns CDR1 SGDLS and CDR2 YYNGEE. Trimming removed 0 bases from V and 5 bases from J, with 8 bases in between. CDR3 amino acids: CASSVARETEAFF. The CDR3 bases are TGTGCCAGCAGCGTAGCTCGGGAGACTGAAGCTTTCTTT.

CDR3 nucleotide sequence: TGTGCCACCACCCAAGCGGGAGATTTAGCCTACAATGAGCAGTTCTTC. Translated, it gives CATTQAGDLAYNEQFF. The chain couples TRBV15 to TRBJ2-1, with 8 bases lining up with TRBD2. The CDR3 covers 16 residues. V shed 7 bases and J 2 bases; nucleotides not matched to a gene: 10. Germline V gene data show CDR1 as LNHNV and CDR2 as YYDKDF (reference sequence).

The table lists this clone with a few counts. The chain is built from TRBV18 and TRBJ2-3, with D possibly TRBD2 on 6 matching bases. Trimming took 3 bases from V and 11 from J, leaving 18 bases between them. The CDR3 loop spans 14 amino acids. Germline CDR1 KGHSH, CDR2 LQKENI. The CDR3 DNA is TGTGCCAGCTCACCCCAGAGCGAAGGGCGGGGGCAGTATTTT. It codes for CASSPQSEGRGQYF.

J is TRBJ2-5 and V is TRBV4-2; 7 bases fit TRBD2. V shed 0 bases and J 3 bases; nucleotides not matched to a gene: 13. Germline V gene lookup returns CDR1 LGHNA and CDR2 YNFKEQ. The CDR3 runs 18 residues. CDR3 DNA sequence: TGTGCCAGCAGCCAAGATCAGGTGGGAGGGCCTAGGGAAGAGACCCAGTACTTC. It yields the protein CASSQDQVGGPREETQYF.

This clone was counted only a few times. This sequence joins TRBV5-1 and TRBJ2-7, with 8 nucleotides matching TRBD1. This CDR3 region has 13 residues. The germline gives CDR1 SGHRS, CDR2 YFSETQ. V lost 5 bases and J lost 7; bases outside the gene matches: 8. The CDR3 here is CASSRTGSQEQYF. The CDR3, as DNA: TGCGCCAGCAGTCGGACAGGGTCCCAGGAGCAGTACTTC.

This clone was seen a few times. The chain has TRBV5-4 and TRBJ2-5, with 7 bases lining up with TRBD2. CDR1 SGHNT and CDR2 YYREEE come from the germline V gene (reference sequence). The CDR3 spans 15 residues. J gave up 4 bases and V 0 bases, and 6 bases lay outside the gene matches. The CDR3 nucleotides are TGTGCCAGCAGCTTGGGCGGGAGTGCCGGAGAGACCCAGTACTTC. Translated: CASSLGGSAGETQYF.

J is TRBJ2-7 and V is TRBV28, with a weak D call TRBD1 (5 bases). This CDR3 spans 15 amino acids. Per the germline V gene, CDR1 is MDHEN and CDR2 is SYDVKM. V lost 5 bases, J lost 4 bases, and 18 bases lay in between. The CDR3 coding sequence is TGTGCCAGCAGTCGTCAGGGCTTAGGCCGATACGAGCAGTACTTC. Protein product: CASSRQGLGRYEQYF.

There are a few counts of this clone. The chain recombines TRBV28 with TRBJ2-5, with 8 bases aligning to TRBD2. The CDR3 is 14 amino acids. V shed 5 bases and J 4 bases; nucleotides not matched to a gene: 6. Looked up from germline, CDR1 is MDHEN and CDR2 is SYDVKM. CDR3 in DNA: TGTGCCAGCAGTCCCCAAGCGGGAGCAGAGACCCAGTACTTC. Amino acids: CASSPQAGAETQYF.

The chain is built from TRBV4-3 and TRBJ2-3, with TRBD1 matching over 8 bases. Germline CDR1 is LGHNA and CDR2 is YSLEER. Unmatched junction bases numbered 5, after V lost 3 bases and J lost 6 bases. The CDR3 has 14 residues. The CDR3 DNA follows: TGCGCCAGCAGCCATACAGGGGGTGGTGATACGCAGTATTTT. This gives the protein CASSHTGGGDTQYF.

This clone was recorded a few times. The CDR3 region has the DNA TGCGCCAGCAGCTTGGTGGCGGGACGCAACGAGCAGTACTTC. Translated, it gives CASSLVAGRNEQYF. The chain employs TRBV5-1 and TRBJ2-7, with D possibly being TRBD2 (6 bases). The V end lost 0 bases, the J end lost 5 bases, and 12 bases lay between the germline ends. Germline V gene data show CDR1 as SGHRS and CDR2 as YFSETQ. CDR3 size: 14 residues.

Only a few counts were recorded for this clone. The CDR3 sequence is CASSVLAFGSYNEQFF. CDR3 nucleotide sequence: TGTGCCAGCAGCGTACTAGCCTTCGGCTCCTACAATGAGCAGTTCTTC. The gene calls are TRBV9 and TRBJ2-1, with D maybe TRBD2 (5 bases). Per germline, CDR1 SGDLS and CDR2 YYNGEE. Trimming removed 1 base at V and 0 bases at J, with 11 bases between. The CDR3 runs 16 residues.

This clone was counted between two and nine times. The rearrangement uses TRBV30 and TRBJ2-5; a weak D match, TRBD1 (6 bases). CDR1 and CDR2 (germline): GTSNPN, SVGIG (reference sequence). The V end lost 2 bases, the J end lost 5 bases, and 18 bases lay between the germline ends. This CDR3 region has 15 residues. The CDR3 sequence is CAWSRLGARGETQYF. As DNA, the CDR3 is TGTGCCTGGAGTCGGTTGGGGGCCCGAGGGGAGACCCAGTACTTC. Drawing the rest from reference TRBV30 and TRBJ2-5, the complete variable domain is SQTIHQWPATLVQPVGSPLSLECTVEGTSNPNLYWYRQAAGRGLQLLFYSVGIGQISSEVPQNLSASRPQDRQFILSSKKLLLSDSGFYLCAWSRLGARGETQYFGPGTRLLVL.